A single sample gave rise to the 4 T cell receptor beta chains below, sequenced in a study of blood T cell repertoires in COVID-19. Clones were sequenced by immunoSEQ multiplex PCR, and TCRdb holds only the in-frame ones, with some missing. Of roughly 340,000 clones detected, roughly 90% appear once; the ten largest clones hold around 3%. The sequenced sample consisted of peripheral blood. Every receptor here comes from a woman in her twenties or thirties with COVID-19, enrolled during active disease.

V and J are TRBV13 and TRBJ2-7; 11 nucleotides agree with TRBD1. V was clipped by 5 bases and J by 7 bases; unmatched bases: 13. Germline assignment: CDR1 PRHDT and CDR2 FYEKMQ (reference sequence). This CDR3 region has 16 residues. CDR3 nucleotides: TGTGCCAGCAGCGCCTTGGTAGGGACAGGGGGTTTTGAGCAGTACGTC. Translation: CASSALVGTGGFEQYV.

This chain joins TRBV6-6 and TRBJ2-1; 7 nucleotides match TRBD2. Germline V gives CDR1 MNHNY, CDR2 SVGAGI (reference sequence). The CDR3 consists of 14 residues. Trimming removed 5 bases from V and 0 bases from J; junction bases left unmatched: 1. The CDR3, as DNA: TGTGCCAGCAGTGGCGGGAGCTCCTACAATGAGCAGTTCTTC. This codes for CASSGGSSYNEQFF.

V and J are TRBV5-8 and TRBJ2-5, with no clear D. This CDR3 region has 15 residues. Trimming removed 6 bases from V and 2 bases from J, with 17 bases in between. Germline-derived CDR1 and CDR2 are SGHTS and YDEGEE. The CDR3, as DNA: TGTGCCAGCACCCCCTGGAGTGTTTCTCAAGAGACCCAGTACTTC. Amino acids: CASTPWSVSQETQYF. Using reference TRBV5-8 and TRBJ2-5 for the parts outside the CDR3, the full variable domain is EAGVTQSPTHLIKTRGQQATLRCSPISGHTSVYWYQQALGLGLQFLLWYDEGEERNRGNFPPRFSGRQFPNYSSELNVNALELEDSALYLCASTPWSVSQETQYFGPGTRLLVL.

This CDR3 reads CASSQDSPYGYTF. Here the CDR3 DNA reads TGTGCCAGCAGTCAGGACAGCCCCTATGGCTACACCTTC. V and J are TRBV6-2 or TRBV6-3 and TRBJ1-2; possibly TRBD1 for D (6 bases). Germline CDR1 and CDR2: MNHEY and SVGEGT. The CDR3 has 13 residues. Trimming left V 5 bases short and J 4 bases short, with 11 bases between.